The T cell receptor (beta chain) under discussion was sequenced for a study of T cell clonality in common variable immunodeficiency. This clone was counted at least ten times. Its antigen is undetermined. The CDR3 end is not reached by the read, which stops 3 residues before it; the germline J gene fills it in. Equal genomic DNA amounts from CVID and control samples were sequenced. Produced via immunoSEQ multiplex PCR; TCRdb's table is partial and in-frame only. The sample presents about 35,000 clones, none singletons. The CDR3 is 14 residues long. Germline V gives CDR1 SQVTM, CDR2 ANQGSEA. Whole-study results and caveats: CVID subjects shared fewer TCRbeta clones than healthy controls did. CVID subjects showed higher TCRbeta clonality than healthy controls.

This receptor was obtained from a person aged 18 to 69 in good health. The sample comprised peripheral blood mononuclear cells. The V call is TRBV29-1, the J call TRBJ2-3; 7 nucleotides agree with TRBD2. The CDR3 spells CSVEEWGGMVTQYF. Partial CDR3 DNA: TGCAGCGTTGAAGAATGGGGGGGGATGGTGACG.